This T cell receptor (beta chain) was retrieved from a study of blood T cell repertoires in COVID-19. Study summary: T cells, B-cell-depleted T cells, or PBMCs provided the cDNA or gDNA that served as material.

The J segment lost 1 base and the V segment lost 4 bases, leaving 4 bases of the junction unmatched. The V gene's germline CDR1 is LGHDT and CDR2 YNNKEL (reference sequence). The CDR3 is 17 amino acids. Original methodology: Using reference gene primer amplification, nucleated cell counts were estimated. Method: immunoSEQ multiplex PCR; TCRdb's copy keeps in-frame clones and lacks some. Clonal size and the V and J genes are those of that table, whereas D and trimming came from the DNA. The sample includes around 170,000 clones, about 74% of them seen just once. The TCR was taken from a woman aged 80 or over with acute or convalescent COVID-19. The chain joins TRBV3-1 (or the pseudogene TRBV3-2) to TRBJ2-6; TRBD2 aligns across 10 bases. Sequenced: peripheral blood. The CDR3 DNA is TGTGCCAGCAGCCCAGCGGGAGGGCTTTCTGGGGCCAACGTCCTGACTTTC. The encoded protein is CASSPAGGLSGANVLTF.